This TCR beta chain was recorded in a study of T-cell memory formation after mild COVID-19. A remark on this clonotype: What it binds is unknown.

TCRdb recomputed calls from the 5' RACE reads with MiXCR, one row per CDR3 protein. The table has 550,000 to 700,000 distinct CDR3 sequences, 18% seen once. Findings and limits, study-wide: Clones that contracted clustered mainly in CM and EM if CD4+ and in EMRA if CD8+. CD4/CD8 balance characterized clones contracting day 15 to 85, and CD4+ skew characterized later expanders.

Germline V gene lookup returns CDR1 GTSNPN and CDR2 SVGIG (reference sequence). The CDR3 loop spans 13 amino acids. V was cut by 0 bases and J by 10 bases, with 13 bases left in between. This sequence originates from an adult woman who had mild COVID-19 (a few samples of this study predate the infection). Cell type and time point are not known. The sequencing input was PBMCs or a T cell subset sorted from them (not recorded which). This chain connects TRBV30 to TRBJ2-1, with D possibly being TRBD2 (5 bases). CDR3 DNA sequence: TGTGCCTGGAGTGTACGTCTAGCATGGGAGCAGTTCTTC. It encodes CAWSVRLAWEQFF.